This TCR beta chain was captured in a study of tumor-infiltrating lymphocytes in primary liver carcinoma. Study in general: Ages ranged from 30 to 69, with HCC or mixed HCC-cholangiocarcinoma. General study points: Blood had a significantly lower top-250-clone fraction than tumors did (p = 0.039).

Scientists recovered RNA and DNA together from roughly 20-30 mg of unsorted bulk tissue. Surgical resection was the treatment these patients received for primary liver carcinoma. Five discrete regions of every tumor underwent sampling. This clonotype was detected ten times or more. The antigen is not known. Likely a read error: the CDR3 ends without its conserved phenylalanine or tryptophan. TCR beta cDNA was prepared out of roughly 520 ng total RNA by means of a constant-region primer. TCR beta libraries came from three nested multiplex PCR rounds using slightly modified ARM-PCR. A C-beta reverse primer was combined with TRBV1-TRBV30 forward primers in the first two PCR rounds, and each round had approximately 10 cycles. TCRdb re-analysed the multiplex PCR reads in MiXCR, keeping a single row per CDR3 protein. The sample contains roughly 48,000 distinct CDR3 sequences, 70% to 75% of which appear only once.

The germline V gene has CDR1 MDHEN and CDR2 SYDVKM. Trimming took 8 bases from V and 4 from J, leaving 9 bases between them. The CDR3 runs 13 residues. The receptor comes from a man aged 40-55 years with primary liver carcinoma and hepatitis B virus infection. The chain joins TRBV28 to TRBJ1-6; possible D gene TRBD1, 5 bases. The material sequenced was liver tumor tissue from sampling region 3. Subset of the sample: tumor region T3, left-lateral pole. The CDR3 spells CASEGSYNSPLHL. In nucleotides, the CDR3 is TGTGCCAGCGAGGGGTCTTATAATTCACCCCTCCACCTT.